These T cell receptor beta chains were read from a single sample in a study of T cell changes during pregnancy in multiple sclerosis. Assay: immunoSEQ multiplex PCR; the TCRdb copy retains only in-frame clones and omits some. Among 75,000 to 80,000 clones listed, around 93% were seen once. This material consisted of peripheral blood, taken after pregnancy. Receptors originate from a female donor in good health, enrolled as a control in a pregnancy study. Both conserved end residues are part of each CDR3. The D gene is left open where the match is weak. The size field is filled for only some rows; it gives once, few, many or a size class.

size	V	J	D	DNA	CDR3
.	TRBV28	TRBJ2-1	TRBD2	TGTGCCAGCGGTGGGAGGGCCTACAATGAGCAGTTCTTC	CASGGRAYNEQFF
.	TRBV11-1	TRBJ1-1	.	TGTGCCAGCAGCCTTTCTTCGGACACTGAAGCTTTCTTT	CASSLSSDTEAFF
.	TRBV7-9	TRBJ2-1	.	TGTGCCAGCAGCCCCAGGGGGGTTGAGCAGTTCTTC	CASSPRGVEQFF
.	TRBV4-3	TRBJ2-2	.	TGCGCCAGCAGCCAAGATTCCGCTATCCCCGGGGAGCTGTTTTTT	CASSQDSAIPGELFF
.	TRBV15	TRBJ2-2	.	TGTGCCACCAGCAGAGTGGACAGCCCCGGGGAGCTGTTTTTT	CATSRVDSPGELFF
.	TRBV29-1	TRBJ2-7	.	TGCAGCGTTGAAGAACAGTCGTACGAGCAGTACTTC	CSVEEQSYEQYF
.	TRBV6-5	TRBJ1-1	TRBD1	TGTGCCAGCAGACAAGGGGGCAACCTGAACACTGAAGCTTTCTTT	CASRQGGNLNTEAFF
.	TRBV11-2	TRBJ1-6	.	TGTGCCAGCAGCCTCCAGAGGTCTGTGTATTCACCCCTCCACTTT	CASSLQRSVYSPLHF
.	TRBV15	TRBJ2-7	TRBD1	TGTGCCACCAGCAGAGAGTTAGGGACAGGGTCTTACGAGCAGTACTTC	CATSRELGTGSYEQYF
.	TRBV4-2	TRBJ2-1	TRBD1	TGTGCCAGCAGCCAACCGGGACAGAAAGTATACAATGAGCAGTTCTTC	CASSQPGQKVYNEQFF
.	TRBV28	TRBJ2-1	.	TGTGCCAGCAAGTTGGCCGGACAGTCCTACAATGAGCAGTTCTTC	CASKLAGQSYNEQFF
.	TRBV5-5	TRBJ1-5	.	TGTGCCAGCAGAAGGGGGGGGAGCCCCAATCAGCCCCAGCATTTT	CASRRGGSPNQPQHF
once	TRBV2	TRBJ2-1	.	TGTGCCAGCAGTGGACAGTCTAATGAGCAGTTCTTC	CASSGQSNEQFF
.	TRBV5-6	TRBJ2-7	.	TGTGCCAGCAGCTTGCCGGGAGCCGGCGAGCAGTACTTC	CASSLPGAGEQYF
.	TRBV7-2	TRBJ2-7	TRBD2	TGTGCCAGCAGCTTAGTAGGGACTAGCGGATCCTACGAGCAGTACTTC	CASSLVGTSGSYEQYF
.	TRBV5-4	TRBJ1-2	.	TGTGCCAGCAGCTTGGCCGCACTCTCTGGCTACACCTTC	CASSLAALSGYTF
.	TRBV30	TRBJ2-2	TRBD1	TGTGCCTGGACTCCTAAGGGACAGTACACCGGGGAGCTGTTTTTT	CAWTPKGQYTGELFF
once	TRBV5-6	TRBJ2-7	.	TGTGCCAGCAGCTTGAACGGGGACGAGCAGTACTTC	CASSLNGDEQYF
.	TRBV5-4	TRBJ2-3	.	TGTGCCAGCAGCCCGGCGGTTTGGCGGGGGCCCTCAATTGATACGCAGTATTTT	CASSPAVWRGPSIDTQYF
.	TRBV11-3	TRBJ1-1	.	TGTGCCAGCAGTTTTACAGTGAACACTGAAGCTTTCTTT	CASSFTVNTEAFF
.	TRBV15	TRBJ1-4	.	TGTGCCACCAGCAGAGATGGCTTCACTAATGAAAAACTGTTTTTT	CATSRDGFTNEKLFF
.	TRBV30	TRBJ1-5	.	TGTGCCTGGAGTCCCGGGACTGAGCAGCCCCAGCATTTT	CAWSPGTEQPQHF
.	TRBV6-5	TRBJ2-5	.	TGTGCCAGCAGTCACAGAGACCCCAGGACCCAGTACTTC	CASSHRDPRTQYF
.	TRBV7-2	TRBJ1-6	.	TGTGCCAGCAGCTTAGGTTCGGTCGTTCGATATTCACCCCTCCACTTT	CASSLGSVVRYSPLHF
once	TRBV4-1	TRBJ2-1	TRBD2	TGCGCCAGCAGCCAGGGACTAGCAGTCAATGAGCAGTTCTTC	CASSQGLAVNEQFF
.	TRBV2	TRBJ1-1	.	TGTGCCAGCAGTGATAGGCGGGGGGGAGGGACTGAAGCTTTCTTT	CASSDRRGGGTEAFF
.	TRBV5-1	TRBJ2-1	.	TGCGCCAGCAGCTTGGGTATCCTAGGAACCTACAATGAGCAGTTCTTC	CASSLGILGTYNEQFF
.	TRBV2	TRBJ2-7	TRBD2	TGTGCCAGCAGGGGACTAGCGGCCACCTACGAGCAGTACTTC	CASRGLAATYEQYF
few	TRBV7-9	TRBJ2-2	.	TGTGCCAGCAGCTTAGCGGCCGGACTGAACACCGGGGAGCTGTTTTTT	CASSLAAGLNTGELFF
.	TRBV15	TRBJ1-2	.	TGTGCCACCAGCCCAGGGGCTTCCTATGGCTACACCTTC	CATSPGASYGYTF
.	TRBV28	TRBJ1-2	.	TGTGCCAGCAGTCGGGAAGACCGCGGCTACACCTTC	CASSREDRGYTF
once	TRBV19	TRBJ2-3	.	TGTGCCAGTAAACTTCGTGTTACGGCAGATACGCAGTATTTT	CASKLRVTADTQYF
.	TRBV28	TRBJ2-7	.	TGTGCCAGCAACTACTATCGCGGGTTCTCCTACGAGCAGTACTTC	CASNYYRGFSYEQYF
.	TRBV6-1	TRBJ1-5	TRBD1	TGTGCCAGCAGCCAACAGGGGCAAAATCAGCCCCAGCATTTT	CASSQQGQNQPQHF
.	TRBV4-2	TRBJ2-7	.	TGTGCCAGCAGCCAAGCCCCTACCTACGAGCAGTACTTC	CASSQAPTYEQYF
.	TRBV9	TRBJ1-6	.	TGTGCCAGCAGCGTAGGCGGACCGGGACAACCTACACCCCTCCACTTT	CASSVGGPGQPTPLHF